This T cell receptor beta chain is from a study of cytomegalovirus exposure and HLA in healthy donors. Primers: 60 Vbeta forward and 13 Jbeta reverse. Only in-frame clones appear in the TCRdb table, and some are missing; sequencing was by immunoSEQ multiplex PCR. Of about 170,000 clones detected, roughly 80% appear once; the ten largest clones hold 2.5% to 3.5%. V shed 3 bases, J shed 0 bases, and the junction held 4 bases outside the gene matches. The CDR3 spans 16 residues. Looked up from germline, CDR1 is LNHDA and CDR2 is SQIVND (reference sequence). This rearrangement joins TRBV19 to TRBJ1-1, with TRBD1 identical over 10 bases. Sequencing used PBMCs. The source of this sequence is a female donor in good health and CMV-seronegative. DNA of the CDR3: TGTGCCAGTAGTATCAGGACAGGGGGGCTGAACACTGAAGCTTTCTTT. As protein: CASSIRTGGLNTEAFF.